This T cell receptor (beta chain) was recovered during a study of shared clonotypes between healthy human individuals. Study-level results: Inspection by rarefaction showed sorted-subset sequencing to be incomplete despite large depth.

This clone was counted a few times. Its antigen is currently unknown. The CDR3 sequence is 15 residues long. The germline gives CDR1 MDHEN, CDR2 SYDVKM. V shed 6 bases and J 1 base; nucleotides not matched to a gene: 5. Assay runs were performed at deep level. The data were produced by immunoSEQ multiplex PCR, yet TCRdb's version contains in-frame clones alone and is incomplete. The repertoire has about a million clones, around 77% of them found once; the top ten carry more than 0.85%. The source of this sequence is a man aged 18 to 30 in good health. Some clones in this sample may be carry-over from other donors' samples. The material sequenced was memory CD4+ T cells from PBMCs. Described subset: CD45RA-negative fraction. V usage is TRBV28 and J usage is TRBJ2-1; 8 bases map to TRBD1. This chain's CDR3 is CASRPRTGSYNEQFF. CDR3 coding DNA: TGTGCCAGCAGACCGAGGACAGGGTCCTACAATGAGCAGTTCTTC.